This T cell receptor (beta chain) originates from a study of cytomegalovirus exposure and HLA in healthy donors. Points from the study as a whole: A cluster of highly shared sequence variants was likely a sequencing artifact. The study labeled 150 to 200 TCR beta chains cytomegalovirus-associated. Fewer N-insertions (relative to the roughly 630-donor mean) were reportedly seen in an Asian-associated ancestry cluster in a later analysis.

The CDR3 totals 12 residues. Germline V gene data show CDR1 as SGHNT and CDR2 as YYREEE (reference sequence). Trimming took off 3 bases at V and 3 bases at J, with 4 bases between the two ends. About this clone: Its specificity is not known.

The PCR had 60 Vbeta and 13 Jbeta primers. The protocol was immunoSEQ multiplex PCR, while the TCRdb copy is restricted to in-frame clones and leaves out a portion. The sample carries a few hundred thousand clones, 75% to 85% recorded once. This chain links TRBV5-4 with TRBJ1-3, with no clear D. This receptor was obtained from a woman aged 55-69 years in good health and CMV-seropositive. Sequenced: PBMCs. This CDR3 reads CASSSGGNTIYF. CDR3 DNA sequence: TGTGCCAGCAGCTCCGGTGGAAACACCATATATTTT.